The 5 T cell receptor beta chains in this list originate from one sample, sequenced in a study of T cell repertoires in cytomegalovirus infection. One entry per CDR3 protein, called by TCRdb with MiXCR from the reads. This sample has around 100,000 distinct CDR3 sequences; more than 15% occur once, and the top ten carry around 8.2%. Sample: PBMCs. The receptors stem from a human donor in good health (CMV status not recorded). Some clones in this sample may be carry-over from other donors' samples.

The rearrangement links TRBV6-1 to TRBJ1-5; D call uncertain. V lost 6 bases and J 0 bases, leaving 3 bases between the germline ends. The CDR3 consists of 12 residues. CDR1 and CDR2 (germline): MNHNS, SASEGT. DNA for the CDR3: TGTGCCAGCAGACGTAGCAATCAGCCCCAGCATTTT. It encodes CASRRSNQPQHF.

The V and J genes are TRBV3-1 and TRBJ2-3, with no clear D. Trimming stripped 1 base from V and 6 bases from J, with 8 bases between. There are 13 residues in the CDR3. CDR1 and CDR2 (germline): LGHDT, YNNKEL (reference sequence). The CDR3 nucleotides read TGTGCCAGCAGCCAAGCCGGGTCTGATACGCAGTATTTT. Protein product: CASSQAGSDTQYF.

V and J are TRBV7-2 and TRBJ1-6, with D possibly being TRBD1 (5 bases). The germline V and J ends were trimmed by 4 bases and 14 bases, with 27 bases remaining between them. Germline CDR1 is SGHTA and CDR2 is FQGNSA. The CDR3 extends over 17 amino acids. CDR3 DNA: TGTGCCAGCAGCTCCGGGGTAGGGGCAGGGCCATCGTCAACCCTCCACTTT. Protein: CASSSGVGAGPSSTLHF.

To note about this clonotype: An end of the junction does not agree with germline; a read error may underlie this. The chain has TRBV5-8 and TRBJ2-5; TRBD2 matches at 11 bases. Germline-derived CDR1 and CDR2 are SGHTS and YDEGEE. The length of the CDR3 is 15 residues. In DNA form, the CDR3 reads TGTGCCTGCAGCTTTAGCGGGGGGGCCCGGGAGACCCAGTACTTC. Translated, it gives CACSFSGGARETQYF.

The chain combines TRBV20-1 with TRBJ2-1; 8 bases align to TRBD2. Trimming cost V 5 bases and J 2 bases; bases outside gene matches: 8. The CDR3 loop spans 15 amino acids. CDR1 is DFQATT and CDR2 is SNEGSKA in the germline V gene (reference sequence). The CDR3 DNA is TGCAGTGCTTACAAAGCGGGGGATCCCTACAATGAGCAGTTCTTC. Translated, it gives CSAYKAGDPYNEQFF.